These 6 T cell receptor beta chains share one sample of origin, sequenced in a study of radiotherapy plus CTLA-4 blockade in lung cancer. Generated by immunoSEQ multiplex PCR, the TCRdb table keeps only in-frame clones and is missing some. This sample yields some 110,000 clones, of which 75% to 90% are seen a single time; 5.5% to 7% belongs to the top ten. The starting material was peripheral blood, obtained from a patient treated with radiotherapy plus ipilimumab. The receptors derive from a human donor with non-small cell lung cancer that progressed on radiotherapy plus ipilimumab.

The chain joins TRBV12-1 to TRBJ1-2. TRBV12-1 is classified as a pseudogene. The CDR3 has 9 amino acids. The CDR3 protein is CASSYGYTF. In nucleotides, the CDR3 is TGTGCCAGCAGCTATGGCTACACCTTC.

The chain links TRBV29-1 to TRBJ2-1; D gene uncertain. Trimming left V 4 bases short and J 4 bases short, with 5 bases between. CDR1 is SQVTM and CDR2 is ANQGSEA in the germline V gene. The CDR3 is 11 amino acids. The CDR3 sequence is CSVGVYNEQFF. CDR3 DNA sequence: TGCAGCGTTGGTGTTTACAATGAGCAGTTCTTC.

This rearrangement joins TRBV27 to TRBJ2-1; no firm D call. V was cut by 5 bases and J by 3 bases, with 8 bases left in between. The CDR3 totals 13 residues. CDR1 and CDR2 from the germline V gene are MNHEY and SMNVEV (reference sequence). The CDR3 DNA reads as TGTGCCAGCAGTCCCCTCAACTACAATGAGCAGTTCTTC. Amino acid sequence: CASSPLNYNEQFF.

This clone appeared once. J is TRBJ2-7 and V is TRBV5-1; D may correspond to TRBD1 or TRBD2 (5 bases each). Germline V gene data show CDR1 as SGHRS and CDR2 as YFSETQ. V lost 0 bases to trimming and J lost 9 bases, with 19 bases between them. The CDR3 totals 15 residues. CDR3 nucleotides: TGCGCCAGCAGCTTGGACACCGGGACGGCTACGCCGCAGTACTTC. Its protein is CASSLDTGTATPQYF.

Written as DNA, the CDR3 is TGTGCCAGTAGTATGGGGCAGGGGGGATCGAGCAATCAGCCCCAGCATTTT. This codes for CASSMGQGGSSNQPQHF. The V and J genes are TRBV19 and TRBJ1-5, with 7 bases lining up with TRBD1. Unmatched junction bases numbered 9, after V lost 3 bases and J lost 1 base. CDR3 length: 17 amino acids. Germline V CDR1 and CDR2: LNHDA, SQIVND (reference sequence).

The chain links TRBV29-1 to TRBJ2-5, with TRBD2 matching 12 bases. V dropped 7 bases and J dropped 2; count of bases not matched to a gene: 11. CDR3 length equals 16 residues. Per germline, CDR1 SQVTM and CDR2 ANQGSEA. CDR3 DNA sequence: TGCAGCGCCGACCGGACTAGCGGGACCCCACAAGAGACCCAGTACTTC. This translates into CSADRTSGTPQETQYF.